These 16 T cell receptor beta chains came from one sample sequenced in a study of T-cell reconstitution after alpha-beta-depleted transplantation in children. TCRbeta library construction was performed incorporating unique molecular identifiers. MiXCR, run by TCRdb on the PCR reads, gives a single entry per CDR3 protein. The sample lists roughly 490,000 distinct CDR3 sequences, about an eighth occurring once. Material: PBMCs, mostly from graft donor cells, obtained 180 days after TCRalphabeta/CD19-depleted stem cell transplant. These receptors came from a female patient aged 2-10 years who had a stem cell transplant for aplastic anemia, so the T cells may come from the graft donor.

This clonotype has a handful of counts. The chain couples TRBV6-2 or TRBV6-3 to TRBJ1-1; no reliable D call. The V and J ends lost 5 bases and 2 bases respectively, with 15 bases between them. CDR1 MNHEY and CDR2 SVGEGT come from the germline V gene. CDR3 size: 15 residues. CDR3 nucleotides: TGTGCCAGCAGTCTCTCGAGCCCCACCAACACTGAAGCTTTCTTT. Its translation: CASSLSSPTNTEAFF.

The genes are TRBV19 and TRBJ1-2; D unclear. Germline loops: CDR1 LNHDA, CDR2 SQIVND (reference sequence). The CDR3 covers 11 residues. V lost 8 bases to trimming and J lost 4 bases, with 8 bases between them. CDR3 amino acids: CASCDGYGYTF. For the CDR3, the DNA is TGTGCCAGTTGCGACGGCTATGGCTACACCTTC.

Many counts were recorded for this clonotype. The chain is built from TRBV3-1 and TRBJ1-1, with no clear D. This CDR3 has 12 residues. Germline V gene sequence: CDR1 LGHDT, CDR2 YNNKEL (reference sequence). Trimming removed 6 bases from V and 0 bases from J, with 5 bases in between. CDR3 protein: CASRTVNTEAFF. CDR3 nucleotide sequence: TGTGCCAGCAGAACTGTGAACACTGAAGCTTTCTTT.

This clonotype occurred a few times. The CDR3: CASSLEAAGEQYF. The CDR3 DNA reads as TGTGCCAGCAGTTTAGAGGCGGCGGGGGAGCAGTACTTC. The chain is built from TRBV12-3 or TRBV12-4 and TRBJ2-7, with a tentative D call TRBD2 (6 bases). V dropped 1 base and J dropped 7 bases, with 11 bases sitting between them. This CDR3 is 13 amino acids long.

This clonotype appeared a few times. The chain carries TRBV15 and TRBJ2-1; D remains ambiguous. With 1 base removed from V and 10 bases from J, the gap between germline ends came to 20 bases. This CDR3 is 16 amino acids long. Germline V lookup: CDR1 LNHNV, CDR2 YYDKDF (reference sequence). CDR3 DNA sequence: TGTGCCACCAGCAGAGCCCTGATTCCGGCTTTGCTGGAGCAGTTCTTC. Residues: CATSRALIPALLEQFF.

This clonotype appeared a few times. The chain joins TRBV5-1 to TRBJ1-3; no clear D gene. Trimming removed 3 bases from V and 0 bases from J, with 10 bases in between. Germline CDR1 SGHRS, CDR2 YFSETQ. The CDR3 has 15 residues. CDR3 sequence: CASSSSSLSGNTIYF. CDR3 nucleotide sequence: TGCGCCAGCAGCTCTTCGAGTCTCTCTGGAAACACCATATATTTT.

This clonotype was seen repeatedly, ten times or more. The chain has TRBV29-1 and TRBJ2-5, with D unclear. Trimming took 6 bases from V and 4 from J, leaving 9 bases between them. Germline assignment: CDR1 SQVTM and CDR2 ANQGSEA. The CDR3 is made up of 11 amino acids. The CDR3 coding sequence is TGCAGCGTCAGGACCGGAGAGACCCAGTACTTC. It yields the protein CSVRTGETQYF.

This chain connects TRBV29-1 to TRBJ2-1, with D maybe TRBD2 (5 bases). V gave up 4 bases and J gave up 5 bases, with 12 bases separating them. The CDR3 spans 13 residues. CDR1 and CDR2 (germline): SQVTM, ANQGSEA. The CDR3 bases are TGCAGCGTTGTAGGTCTAGCCGACAATGAGCAGTTCTTC. Amino acids: CSVVGLADNEQFF.

The CDR3 DNA reads TGTGCCAGTAGTATGGGGGACAGAACCAAAGATACGCAGTATTTT. This sequence encodes CASSMGDRTKDTQYF. The J gene is TRBJ2-3, the V gene TRBV19; TRBD1 matches at 7 bases. V dropped 3 bases and J dropped 5; count of bases not matched to a gene: 8. Germline CDR1 reads LNHDA; CDR2 reads SQIVND (reference sequence). The CDR3 runs 15 residues.

V usage is TRBV5-4 and J usage is TRBJ2-2; the match to TRBD2 covers 12 bases. The CDR3 covers 16 residues. J gave up 5 bases and V 3 bases, and 5 bases lay outside the gene matches. Germline CDR1 and CDR2: SGHNT and YYREEE (reference sequence). CDR3 amino acids: CASSSGLAGKTGELFF. The CDR3 DNA reads TGTGCCAGCAGCTCAGGACTAGCGGGAAAGACCGGGGAGCTGTTTTTT.

This clonotype showed up just a few times. The V call is TRBV20-1, the J call TRBJ1-3, with D unclear. Germline V gene lookup returns CDR1 DFQATT and CDR2 SNEGSKA (reference sequence). The CDR3 spans 12 residues. V was trimmed by 6 bases and J by 2 bases, leaving 8 bases between them. The CDR3 protein is CSAQAPGNTIYF. The CDR3 coding sequence is TGCAGTGCCCAGGCGCCTGGAAACACCATATATTTT.

This clonotype was seen more than once but under ten times. CDR3 sequence reads: CASSFSRATYNEQFF. Written as DNA, the CDR3 is TGTGCCAGCAGTTTCTCGAGAGCTACCTACAATGAGCAGTTCTTC. V usage is TRBV28 and J usage is TRBJ2-1; D is ambiguous. V lost 3 bases, J lost 2 bases, and 11 bases lay in between. Per germline, CDR1 MDHEN and CDR2 SYDVKM. The CDR3 has 15 amino acids.

This clonotype was seen ten or more times. V and J are TRBV10-3 and TRBJ2-1; D tentatively reads TRBD1 or TRBD2 (5 bases each). The CDR3 loop spans 13 amino acids. V lost 8 bases and J lost 6, with 14 bases in between. CDR1 is ENHRY, CDR2 SYGVKD, per germline. DNA for the CDR3: TGTGCCATCGGGCCTTGGGGGAGCAATGAGCAGTTCTTC. Amino acids: CAIGPWGSNEQFF.

The chain links TRBV11-3 to TRBJ2-1; D gene unclear. V lost 2 bases and J 6 bases, leaving 8 bases between the germline ends. The CDR3 totals 13 residues. Germline assignment: CDR1 SGHNT and CDR2 YENEEA. In DNA form, the CDR3 reads TGTGCCAGCAGCTTACCCAGGAGCAATGAGCAGTTCTTC. It translates to CASSLPRSNEQFF.

The chain employs TRBV7-9 and TRBJ2-7; no reliable D call. This CDR3 spans 14 amino acids. Germline V gene lookup returns CDR1 SEHNR and CDR2 FQNEAQ (reference sequence). Trimming removed 5 bases at V and 1 base at J, with 12 bases between. This CDR3 reads CASSPKAISYEQYF. DNA for the CDR3: TGTGCCAGCAGCCCAAAGGCCATATCCTACGAGCAGTACTTC.

This clonotype has a count of ten or more. The rearrangement links TRBV15 to TRBJ2-1; D is possibly TRBD2 (5 bases). Germline V gene data show CDR1 as LNHNV and CDR2 as YYDKDF (reference sequence). The CDR3 has 15 residues. The ends were cut back, 1 base at V and 6 bases at J, with 13 bases in the middle. The CDR3 is CATSRVRLAGNEQFF. CDR3 in DNA: TGTGCCACCAGCAGAGTACGTCTAGCTGGCAATGAGCAGTTCTTC. The full variable domain, with the rest looked up from reference TRBV15 and TRBJ2-1, is DAMVIQNPRYQVTQFGKPVTLSCSQTLNHNVMYWYQQKSSQAPKLLFHYYDKDFNNEADTPDNFQSRRPNTSFCFLDIRSPGLGDTAMYLCATSRVRLAGNEQFFGPGTRLTVL.